This record covers a single T cell receptor (beta chain). The data belong to a study of cytomegalovirus exposure and HLA in healthy donors. Trimming left V 4 bases short and J 4 bases short, with 20 bases between. The CDR3 contains 16 residues. Germline CDR1 is SGHVS and CDR2 is FQNEAQ. The PCR contained 60 Vbeta and 13 Jbeta primers. The data were produced by immunoSEQ multiplex PCR, yet TCRdb's version contains in-frame clones alone and is incomplete. The repertoire holds approximately 150,000 clones, with roughly 77% as singletons. This sequence originates from a man in his late teens or twenties in good health and CMV-seropositive. The sample taken for sequencing was PBMCs. The rearrangement links TRBV7-8 to TRBJ2-7; TRBD2 might be the D (5 bases). CDR3 region: CASSSLFGRTGYEQYF. The DNA of the CDR3 is TGTGCCAGCAGCTCTCTCTTCGGCCGGACGGGGTACGAGCAGTACTTC.